These 7 T cell receptor beta chains were sequenced from one sample in a study of early T cells in non-severe SARS-CoV-2 infection. TCRdb reprocessed the 5' RACE reads with MiXCR, giving one entry per CDR3 protein. The sample has approximately 85,000 distinct CDR3 sequences, roughly 12% seen once; the top ten hold more than 6.5%. Source material: whole blood. The receptor source for this set is an adult who was a healthcare worker with PCR-confirmed SARS-CoV-2 infection or an uninfected control (not recorded which).

V is TRBV7-9 and J is TRBJ1-2, with D perhaps TRBD1 (6 bases). V was pared by 5 bases and J by 5 bases, with 15 bases between. CDR1 and CDR2 from the germline V gene are SEHNR and FQNEAQ (reference sequence). This CDR3 comprises 14 residues. The CDR3 sequence: CASSPRQEEYGYTF. CDR3 nucleotides: TGTGCCAGCAGCCCCAGACAGGAGGAATATGGCTACACCTTC.

This chain links TRBV27 with TRBJ2-2; tentative D call: TRBD1 (5 bases). Trimming took 4 bases from V and 6 from J, leaving 12 bases between them. Germline V gene sequence: CDR1 MNHEY, CDR2 SMNVEV (reference sequence). The CDR3 is made up of 14 amino acids. Here the CDR3 DNA reads TGTGCCAGCAGTTCCCACGAAGGGGCCGGGGAGCTGTTTTTT. This encodes CASSSHEGAGELFF.

For the CDR3, the DNA is TGTGCCACCAGCAGAGGTGGCGGCTCCTACGAGCAGTACTTC. This sequence encodes CATSRGGGSYEQYF. This chain connects TRBV15 to TRBJ2-7; D is ambiguous. Germline CDR1 and CDR2: LNHNV and YYDKDF (reference sequence). There are 14 residues in the CDR3. V was clipped by 1 base and J by 0 bases, with 7 bases between them.

This clonotype was picked up a small number of times. The V gene is TRBV7-9, the J gene TRBJ1-1; D is unresolved. The CDR3 length is 14 residues. Germline V gives CDR1 SEHNR, CDR2 FQNEAQ (reference sequence). V dropped 5 bases and J dropped 5 bases, with 15 bases sitting between them. CDR3 nucleotides: TGTGCCAGCAGCCCGCTCGTCCGAATGACTGAAGCTTTCTTT. Protein sequence: CASSPLVRMTEAFF.

This clonotype appeared a few times. Written as DNA, the CDR3 is TGCGCCAGCAGCCAAGTCGGGGGAGGGTTCGATGAGCAGTTCTTC. It encodes CASSQVGGGFDEQFF. V gene TRBV4-1 combines with J gene TRBJ2-1; 7 nucleotides align to TRBD2. Germline assignment: CDR1 MGHRA and CDR2 YSYEKL. With V trimmed by 1 base and J by 8 bases, 8 bases remained unmatched. This CDR3 contains 15 residues.

This rearrangement joins TRBV2 to TRBJ2-2, with TRBD2 matching 9 bases. The CDR3 totals 15 residues. Germline V gene sequence: CDR1 SNHLY, CDR2 FYNNEI. V lost 10 bases to trimming and J lost 1 base; unmatched junction nucleotides: 7. The CDR3 sequence is CATGGAGGNTGELFF. The CDR3 DNA sequence: TGTGCCACGGGTGGAGCGGGAGGGAACACCGGGGAGCTGTTTTTT.

This clonotype has a count of ten or more. The chain couples TRBV29-1 to TRBJ2-3, with a possible D match to TRBD2 (6 bases). Trimming pared 8 bases from V and 5 bases from J, leaving 20 bases between. The CDR3 is made up of 14 amino acids. From germline, CDR1 is SQVTM and CDR2 ANQGSEA. The CDR3 here is CSHGGSGDLDTQYF. CDR3 bases: TGCAGCCACGGGGGTAGCGGAGACCTAGATACGCAGTATTTT.